The 9 T cell receptor beta chains below were found in one sample sequenced in a study of cytomegalovirus exposure and HLA in healthy donors. The PCR ran on 60 Vbeta and 13 Jbeta primers. Assay: immunoSEQ multiplex PCR; the TCRdb copy retains only in-frame clones and omits some. The sample includes 100,000 to 120,000 clones, about 80% of them seen just once. The specimen was PBMCs. These receptors were taken from a woman aged 60-75 years in good health and CMV-seropositive.

This clone turned up a few times. The chain is built from TRBV5-1 and TRBJ1-1; possible D gene TRBD1, 6 bases. Germline CDR1 SGHRS, CDR2 YFSETQ. The CDR3 loop spans 14 amino acids. V was pared by 1 base and J by 0 bases, with 7 bases between. CDR3 DNA: TGCGCCAGCAGCTTGTGGGACATGAACACTGAAGCTTTCTTT. It encodes CASSLWDMNTEAFF.

The J gene is TRBJ2-7, the V gene TRBV6-1; 8 bases line up with TRBD2. Unmatched junction bases numbered 11, after V lost 1 base and J lost 6 bases. Germline loops: CDR1 MNHNS, CDR2 SASEGT. The CDR3 is 16 residues long. CDR3 in amino acids: CASSEGWGLGRSEQYF. The CDR3 DNA reads TGTGCCAGCAGTGAAGGTTGGGGACTAGGTAGAAGCGAGCAGTACTTC.

The gene calls are TRBV7-9 and TRBJ1-2; a weak D match, TRBD1 (5 bases). V was trimmed by 5 bases and J by 7 bases, leaving 14 bases between them. The germline gives CDR1 SEHNR, CDR2 FQNEAQ (reference sequence). This CDR3 comprises 13 residues. CDR3 sequence reads: CASSQDSVSGYTF. CDR3 DNA sequence: TGTGCCAGCAGCCAAGACAGCGTCAGTGGCTACACCTTC.

The chain combines TRBV28 with TRBJ2-5; 10 bases are a match to TRBD1. The CDR3 spans 14 residues. Germline V lookup: CDR1 MDHEN, CDR2 SYDVKM. With V trimmed by 6 bases and J by 3 bases, 4 bases remained unmatched. The CDR3 reads CASRPTGGKETQYF. The CDR3, as DNA: TGTGCCAGCAGGCCGACAGGGGGCAAAGAGACCCAGTACTTC.

The V gene is TRBV11-2, the J gene TRBJ2-2; perhaps TRBD2 as D (6 bases). This CDR3 contains 15 residues. CDR1 is SGHAT and CDR2 is FQNNGV in the germline V gene. V was trimmed by 3 bases and J by 0 bases, leaving 8 bases between them. This CDR3 is CASSLGGTNTGELFF. In nucleotides, the CDR3 is TGTGCCAGCAGCTTGGGCGGGACGAACACCGGGGAGCTGTTTTTT.

The chain employs TRBV5-4 and TRBJ1-1; 9 bases align to TRBD1. The germline CDR1 and CDR2 sequences are SGHNT and YYREEE (reference sequence). The CDR3 consists of 15 residues. The V and J ends lost 4 bases and 2 bases, in that order; junction bases with no gene match: 6. The CDR3 here is CASSPGGQGNTEAFF. In DNA form, the CDR3 reads TGTGCCAGCAGCCCGGGGGGACAGGGTAACACTGAAGCTTTCTTT.

J is TRBJ2-7 and V is TRBV6-4, with a tentative D call TRBD2 (5 bases). CDR3 length equals 11 residues. The germline V gene has CDR1 MRHNA and CDR2 SNTAGT. Trimming left V 9 bases short and J 8 bases short, with 14 bases between. DNA of the CDR3: TGTGCCAGAGGACTGCGAGGAAAGCAGTACTTC. Protein product: CARGLRGKQYF.

The rearrangement joins TRBV11-3 to TRBJ2-7, with TRBD1 as a possible D gene (6 bases). The germline V gene encodes CDR1 SGHNT and CDR2 YENEEA. The CDR3 has 14 residues. Deletions cut 0 bases from V and 4 bases from J, with 10 bases between. The CDR3 DNA follows: TGTGCCAGCAGCTTAGAGGGCAGGGGATACGAGCAGTACTTC. This gives the protein CASSLEGRGYEQYF.

The chain couples TRBV5-1 to TRBJ2-5; TRBD2 aligns across 8 bases. TRBJ2-7 explains the end of the DNA better; the J call may be wrong. CDR3 length equals 15 residues. Per germline, CDR1 SGHRS and CDR2 YFSETQ. CDR3 in DNA: TGCGCCAGCAGCGGAAGCGGGAGCAGGTCCTACGAGCAGTACTTC. Translating gives CASSGSGSRSYEQYF.